The rows below give T cell receptor beta chains drawn from one sample of a study of T cells in Graves' hyperthyroidism and ophthalmopathy. TCRdb reprocessed the multiplex PCR reads via MiXCR and lists one record per CDR3 protein. The repertoire has approximately 520,000 distinct CDR3 sequences, around 20% of them found once; the top ten carry 26%. Sequencing used blood. Source of these receptors: a man between 18 and 29 years old with Graves' hyperthyroidism. CDR3s include the opening cysteine and the closing phenylalanine or tryptophan. Fields, in order: CDR3 DNA, CDR3 protein, V gene, clone size, J gene, D gene. D genes are given only for firm matches. Size is stated for part of the rows, as once, few or many counts, or as a class when the clone is expanded.

TGCGCCAGCAGCCAAGATCATAGCTACGAGCAGTACTTC CASSQDHSYEQYF TRBV4-1 few TRBJ2-7 NA
TGTGCCAGCATGACTGTCCAACGCGTCCACTTT CASMTVQRVHF TRBV2 NA TRBJ1-6 NA
TGCGCCAGCAGCCCGGACAGGGGCGTACGGAACACTGAAGCTTTCTTT CASSPDRGVRNTEAFF TRBV5-1 many TRBJ1-1 TRBD1
TGTGCCAGCAGCTTCTCTGACAGGCTAGAAGCTTTCTTT CASSFSDRLEAFF TRBV7-9 NA TRBJ1-1 NA
TGTGCCAGCAGCTCCTTCGGACAGCTACAAGAGACCCAGTACTTC CASSSFGQLQETQYF TRBV11-1 NA TRBJ2-5 NA
TGTGCCAGTAGTATCGGGTCCGGGGAGCTGTTTTTT CASSIGSGELFF TRBV19 many TRBJ2-2 NA
TGTGCCAGCAGTGCAGGGAGGGATGGAACTGAAGCTTTCTTT CASSAGRDGTEAFF TRBV6-1 many TRBJ1-1 NA
TGTGCCAGCAGGTCCCCAGGGGCGGAATACAATGAGCAGTTCTTC CASRSPGAEYNEQFF TRBV6-1 few TRBJ2-1 NA
TGTGCCAGCAGGGACCTTTATCAGCCCCAGCATTTT CASRDLYQPQHF TRBV5-5 many TRBJ1-5 NA
TGTGCCACCAGTGATTTCATCCGGGACAGGGTGAACACTGAAGCTTTCTTT CATSDFIRDRVNTEAFF TRBV24-1 NA TRBJ1-1 TRBD1
TGTGCCAGCAGCTTAGGGATTCAGGGGGGGTCTGGGGCCAACGTCCTGACTTTC CASSLGIQGGSGANVLTF TRBV7-6 NA TRBJ2-6 NA
TGTGCCAGCAGCTTCGACCGGGTCTCGAGGGAGACCCAGTACTTC CASSFDRVSRETQYF TRBV11-2 many TRBJ2-5 NA
TGTGCCAGCAGCCAGGGGAACCTAAACCCCTATGGCTACACCTTC CASSQGNLNPYGYTF TRBV7-9 few TRBJ1-2 NA
TGTGCCAGCAGTTCGGGGACAGGGCTGCGCCTCCACTTT CASSSGTGLRLHF TRBV12-3/TRBV12-4 few TRBJ1-6 TRBD1
TGTGCCAGCAGCGAACAGGGGGCAGGCTACGAGCAGTACTTC CASSEQGAGYEQYF TRBV9 NA TRBJ2-7 TRBD1
TGTGCCAGTAGTATTTTTCCCCCCGAACAGGGCTCCTATGGCTACACCTTC CASSIFPPEQGSYGYTF TRBV19 NA TRBJ1-2 NA
TGTGCCACCAGTGACTCCGCGGGGACTAGCGGCTACGAGCAGTACTTC CATSDSAGTSGYEQYF TRBV24-1 once TRBJ2-7 TRBD2
TGCGCCAGCAGCCGGGTCATCACCGGGGAGCTGTTTTTT CASSRVITGELFF TRBV5-1 many TRBJ2-2 NA
TGTGCCACCAGTGAAGGTGGCGGGGCCGGATCTCAAGAGACCCAGTACTTC CATSEGGGAGSQETQYF TRBV24-1 NA TRBJ2-5 NA
TGTGCCAGCAGTGAAGCGTTTTGGGACAGGGCCCAAGAGACCCAGTACTTC CASSEAFWDRAQETQYF TRBV6-1 few TRBJ2-5 TRBD1
TGTGCCAGCAGTTACTCGGGGACGGACGAAAACATTCAGTACTTC CASSYSGTDENIQYF TRBV6-2/TRBV6-3 many TRBJ2-4 NA
TGTGCCAGCTCACCTCTAGCGTGGGAGACCCAGTACTTC CASSPLAWETQYF TRBV18 few TRBJ2-5 NA
TGTGCCAGCAGTGAAGCGCTTACTCGGGGGACGACCTACGAGCAGTACTTC CASSEALTRGTTYEQYF TRBV6-1 many TRBJ2-7 NA
TGTGCCTCCGGGACTTTACAAGAGACCCAGTACTTC CASGTLQETQYF TRBV28 NA TRBJ2-5 NA
TGTGCCAGCAGCTACGGGCAGGTCGGATCGGAGACCCAGTACTTC CASSYGQVGSETQYF TRBV28 few TRBJ2-5 NA
TGTGCCAGCAGGAAAGGACCGCTTGAAGCTTTCTTT CASRKGPLEAFF TRBV7-4 many TRBJ1-1 NA
TGTGCCAGCAGTTTATTGGGGACAGGGGGCTACGAGCAGTACTTC CASSLLGTGGYEQYF TRBV28 few TRBJ2-7 TRBD1
TGTGCCAGCAGCCTACACCGTACGGGGGACTATGGCTACACCTTC CASSLHRTGDYGYTF TRBV6-1 many TRBJ1-2 NA
TGTGCCAGCAGCCCTTTAGACAGGGGATTTTCTGGAAACACCATATATTTT CASSPLDRGFSGNTIYF TRBV3-1 NA TRBJ1-3 TRBD1